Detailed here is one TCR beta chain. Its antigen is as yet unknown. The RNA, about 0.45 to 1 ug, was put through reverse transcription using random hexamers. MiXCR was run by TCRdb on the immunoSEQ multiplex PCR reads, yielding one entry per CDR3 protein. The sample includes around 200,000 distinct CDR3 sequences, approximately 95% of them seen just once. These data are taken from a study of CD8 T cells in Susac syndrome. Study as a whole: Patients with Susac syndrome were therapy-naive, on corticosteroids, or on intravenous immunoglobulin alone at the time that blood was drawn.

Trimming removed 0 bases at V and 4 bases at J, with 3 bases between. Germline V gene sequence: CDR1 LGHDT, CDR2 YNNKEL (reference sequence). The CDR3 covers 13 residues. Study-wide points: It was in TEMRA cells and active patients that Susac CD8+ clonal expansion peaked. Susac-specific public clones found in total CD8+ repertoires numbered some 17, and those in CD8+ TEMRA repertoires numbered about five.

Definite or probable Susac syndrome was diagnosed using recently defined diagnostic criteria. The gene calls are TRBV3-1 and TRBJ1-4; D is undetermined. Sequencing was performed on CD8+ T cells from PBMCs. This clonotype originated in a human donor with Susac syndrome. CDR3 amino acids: CASSQEINEKLFF. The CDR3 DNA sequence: TGTGCCAGCAGCCAAGAAATTAATGAAAAACTGTTTTTT.